These 17 T cell receptor beta chains share one sample of origin, sequenced in a study of CD8 T cells in ankylosing spondylitis. TCRdb re-analysed the 5' RACE reads in MiXCR, keeping a single row per CDR3 protein. Of 150,000 to 200,000 distinct CDR3 sequences listed, around a sixth are singletons. The source material was blood, either unsorted or a sorted T cell fraction (not recorded which). Every receptor here comes from a male donor under 30 with ankylosing spondylitis or in good health (not recorded which).

This clonotype was observed at least ten times. This chain links TRBV12-3 or TRBV12-4 with TRBJ2-1; 7 bases align to TRBD2. The CDR3 has 14 residues. Trimming took 1 base from V and 9 from J; bases not matched to a gene: 6. The CDR3 loop is CASSLDWTSAEQFF. The CDR3 coding sequence is TGTGCCAGCAGTTTAGATTGGACTAGTGCTGAGCAGTTCTTC.

At least ten counts were recorded for this clonotype. The V call is TRBV12-3 or TRBV12-4, the J call TRBJ2-5, with TRBD1 as a possible D gene (8 bases). The V end was cut by 1 base, the J end by 5 bases, with 17 bases between. This CDR3 spans 16 amino acids. In DNA form, the CDR3 reads TGTGCCAGCAGTTTAGGCCTTGACAGGGGAGGGGAGACCCAGTACTTC. It translates to CASSLGLDRGGETQYF.

This clonotype was seen only once. V is TRBV13 and J is TRBJ2-7; 11 nucleotides match TRBD2. The CDR3 contains 16 residues. Germline CDR1 PRHDT, CDR2 FYEKMQ (reference sequence). The V and J ends lost 1 base and 5 bases, in that order; junction bases with no gene match: 7. The CDR3 region is CASSLVRLAGSNEQYF. The DNA for the CDR3 is TGTGCCAGCAGCTTAGTCCGACTAGCGGGAAGCAACGAGCAGTACTTC.

This clonotype was seen repeatedly, ten times or more. The genes are TRBV4-2 and TRBJ2-6, with 12 positions matching TRBD1. The germline gives CDR1 LGHNA, CDR2 YNFKEQ. V lost 1 base and J lost 1; bases outside the gene matches: 8. The CDR3 spans 20 residues. This CDR3 is CASSQVGTGGIGSGANVLTF. The CDR3 DNA is TGTGCCAGCAGCCAAGTCGGGACAGGGGGCATAGGGTCTGGGGCCAACGTCCTGACTTTC.

Comments on this clonotype: Compared with germline, one end of the junction differs, possibly owing to a read error. The CDR3: CASSPSGLTYEKLFF. CDR3 nucleotide sequence: TGTGCCAGCAGTCCTTCGGGGTTAACTTATGAAAAACTGTTTTTT. The J gene is TRBJ1-4, the V gene TRBV28; D call uncertain. Germline V gene sequence: CDR1 MDHEN, CDR2 SYDVKM. This CDR3 region has 15 residues.

Ten or more counts support this clonotype. J is TRBJ1-2 and V is TRBV29-1, with D perhaps TRBD1 (6 bases). The germline V gene has CDR1 SQVTM and CDR2 ANQGSEA. The CDR3 has 13 amino acids. V lost 3 bases and J 4 bases, leaving 12 bases between the germline ends. The CDR3 here is CSVEGGAAYGYTF. The CDR3 bases are TGCAGCGTTGAGGGGGGGGCTGCCTATGGCTACACCTTC. The full variable domain, rest sourced from reference TRBV29-1 and TRBJ1-2, is SAVISQKPSRDICQRGTSLTIQCQVDSQVTMMFWYRQQPGQSLTLIATANQGSEATYESGFVIDKFPISRPNLTFSTLTVSNMSPEDSSIYLCSVEGGAAYGYTFGSGTRLTVV.

This clonotype appeared many times. The chain links TRBV12-3 or TRBV12-4 to TRBJ1-3; possible D gene TRBD1, 6 bases. This CDR3 has 14 amino acids. V was pared by 6 bases and J by 2 bases, with 11 bases between. CDR3 nucleotides: TGTGCCAGCAGCCTTACAGGGCCTGGAAACACCATATATTTT. Translation gives CASSLTGPGNTIYF.

This clonotype showed up many times. J is TRBJ2-2 and V is TRBV11-2; 7 nucleotides align to TRBD2. From germline, CDR1 is SGHAT and CDR2 FQNNGV. The ends lost 2 bases at V and 8 bases at J; junction bases unmatched: 5. The CDR3 spans 14 residues. CDR3: CASSLLAERGELFF. The CDR3 region has the DNA TGTGCCAGCAGCTTACTAGCGGAGCGGGGGGAGCTGTTTTTT.

This clonotype was seen repeatedly, ten times or more. The rearrangement joins TRBV7-8 to TRBJ2-5, with 8 bases lining up with TRBD1. The length of the CDR3 is 16 residues. The V gene end was trimmed by 1 base and the J gene end by 9 bases; junction bases not matched to a gene: 13. Germline CDR1 and CDR2: SGHVS and FQNEAQ. The CDR3 protein is CASSLVRSDREAAQYF. CDR3 DNA sequence: TGTGCCAGCAGCTTAGTCCGTTCGGACAGGGAGGCGGCCCAGTACTTC.

The rearrangement joins TRBV29-1 to TRBJ2-1, with 12 bases lining up with TRBD1. Looked up from germline, CDR1 is SQVTM and CDR2 is ANQGSEA. V lost 3 bases and J lost 4; bases outside the gene matches: 1. The CDR3 has 14 amino acids. The chain's CDR3 is CSVEGQGAYNEQFF. CDR3 in DNA: TGCAGCGTTGAGGGACAGGGGGCGTACAATGAGCAGTTCTTC.

On this clonotype: The junction differs from germline at one of its ends, possibly a read error. This rearrangement joins TRBV10-3 to TRBJ2-3; 9 positions agree with TRBD1. From germline, CDR1 is ENHRY and CDR2 SYGVKD. The CDR3 covers 15 residues. DNA of the CDR3: TGTGCCATCAGGACAGACAGGGGGACCAAGCATACGCAGTACTTT. This translates into CAIRTDRGTKHTQYF.

This clonotype has at least ten counts. This chain links TRBV12-3 or TRBV12-4 with TRBJ1-1; no clear D gene. This CDR3 comprises 13 residues. Between the trimmed V and J ends, which lost 7 bases and 4 bases, there was a span of 13 bases. In nucleotides, the CDR3 is TGTGCCAGCATGAGGGCCCGGAGCACTGAAGCTTTCTTT. Amino acid sequence: CASMRARSTEAFF.

At least ten counts were recorded for this clonotype. This chain connects TRBV12-3 or TRBV12-4 to TRBJ1-2; D call uncertain. Trimming removed 2 bases from V and 12 bases from J, with 13 bases in between. This CDR3 is built from 12 residues. DNA for the CDR3: TGTGCCAGCAGTTTATGGGCGGAAGAACACACCTTC. Its protein is CASSLWAEEHTF.

The V and J genes are TRBV15 and TRBJ2-5; D gene uncertain. The CDR3 consists of 13 residues. CDR1 and CDR2 (germline): LNHNV, YYDKDF (reference sequence). V shed 0 bases and J shed 7 bases, with 9 bases lying between them. The CDR3, as DNA: TGTGCCACCAGCAGAGATCAGCATGGGACCCAGTACTTC. Amino acids: CATSRDQHGTQYF.

This clonotype was counted many times. This rearrangement joins TRBV3-1 to TRBJ2-1, with D hard to call. In germline, CDR1 is LGHDT, CDR2 YNNKEL (reference sequence). V was trimmed by 2 bases and J by 8 bases, leaving 10 bases between them. The CDR3 loop spans 13 amino acids. The CDR3 region has the DNA TGTGCCAGCAGCCAACTCCAGGTCCATGAGCAGTTCTTC. It yields the protein CASSQLQVHEQFF.

This clonotype was observed many times. The V call is TRBV10-3, the J call TRBJ1-1, with 10 bases lining up with TRBD1. V lost 6 bases to trimming and J lost 4 bases; unmatched junction nucleotides: 2. This CDR3 comprises 13 residues. Germline assignment: CDR1 ENHRY and CDR2 SYGVKD. CDR3: CAISRQGATEAFF. CDR3 nucleotide sequence: TGTGCCATCAGCCGACAGGGGGCCACTGAAGCTTTCTTT.

The chain carries TRBV27 and TRBJ2-5, with 16 bases that match TRBD2. With 3 bases clipped from V and 3 bases from J, the junction kept 7 bases outside the gene matches. Germline assignment: CDR1 MNHEY and CDR2 SMNVEV (reference sequence). This CDR3 is built from 18 residues. Here the CDR3 reads CASSLGLAGGPLEETQYF. In nucleotides, the CDR3 is TGTGCCAGCAGTTTGGGACTAGCGGGAGGGCCACTAGAAGAGACCCAGTACTTC.